This TCR beta chain was captured in a study of CD8 T cells in Susac syndrome. The V and J ends lost 8 bases and 6 bases, in that order; junction bases with no gene match: 4. The CDR3 has 11 residues. CDR1 is MGHDK, CDR2 SYGVNS, per germline. RNA was extracted with the RNeasy kit, and a quantity of roughly 0.45 to 1 ug was reverse transcribed using random hexamers. TCRdb reprocessed the immunoSEQ multiplex PCR reads with MiXCR, giving one entry per CDR3 protein. The sample includes some 200,000 distinct CDR3 sequences, approximately 94% of them seen just once. The chain combines TRBV25-1 with TRBJ2-7, with 7 nucleotides matching TRBD1. Input material: CD4+ T cells from PBMCs. This TCR was recovered from a human donor in good health. DNA of the CDR3: TGTGCCAGCCGTAACAGGGGCGAGCAGTACTTC. As protein: CASRNRGEQYF.